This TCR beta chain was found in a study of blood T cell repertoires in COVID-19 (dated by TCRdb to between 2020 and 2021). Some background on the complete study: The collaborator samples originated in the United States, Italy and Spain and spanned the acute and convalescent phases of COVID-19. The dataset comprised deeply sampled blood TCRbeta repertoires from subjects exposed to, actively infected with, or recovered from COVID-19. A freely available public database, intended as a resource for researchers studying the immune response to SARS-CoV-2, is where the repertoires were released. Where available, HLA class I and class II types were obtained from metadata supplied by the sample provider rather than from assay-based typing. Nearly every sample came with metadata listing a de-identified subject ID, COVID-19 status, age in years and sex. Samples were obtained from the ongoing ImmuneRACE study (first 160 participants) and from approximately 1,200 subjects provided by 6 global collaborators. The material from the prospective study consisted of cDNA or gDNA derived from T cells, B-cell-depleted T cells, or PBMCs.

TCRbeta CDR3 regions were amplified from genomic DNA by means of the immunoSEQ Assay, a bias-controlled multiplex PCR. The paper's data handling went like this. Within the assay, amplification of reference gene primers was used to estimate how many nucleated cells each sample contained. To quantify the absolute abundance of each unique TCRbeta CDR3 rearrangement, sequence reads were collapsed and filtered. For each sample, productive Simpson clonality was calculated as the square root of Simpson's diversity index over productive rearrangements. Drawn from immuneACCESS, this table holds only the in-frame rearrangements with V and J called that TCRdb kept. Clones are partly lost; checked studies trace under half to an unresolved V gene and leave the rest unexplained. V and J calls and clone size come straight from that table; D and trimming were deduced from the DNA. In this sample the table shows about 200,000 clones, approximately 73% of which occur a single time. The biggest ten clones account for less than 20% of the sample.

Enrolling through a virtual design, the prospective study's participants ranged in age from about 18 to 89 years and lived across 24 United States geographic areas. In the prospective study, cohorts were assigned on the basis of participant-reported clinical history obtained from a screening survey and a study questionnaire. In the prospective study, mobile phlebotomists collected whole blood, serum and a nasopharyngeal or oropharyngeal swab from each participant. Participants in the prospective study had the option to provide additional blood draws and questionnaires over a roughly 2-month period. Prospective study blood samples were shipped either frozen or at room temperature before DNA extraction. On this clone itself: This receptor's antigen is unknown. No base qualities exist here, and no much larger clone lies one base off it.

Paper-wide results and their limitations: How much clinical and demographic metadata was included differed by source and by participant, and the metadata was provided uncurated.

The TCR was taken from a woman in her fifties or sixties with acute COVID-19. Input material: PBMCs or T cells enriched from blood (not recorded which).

The DNA reads as follows: TGTGCCAGCAGCCAAGATTTTAACAGTCACTCACCCCTCCACTTT. It translates as CASSQDFNSHSPLHF. The chain is made from TRBV3-1 (or the pseudogene TRBV3-2) and TRBJ1-6, with no reliable assignment of the D segment. At the junction V is shortened by 0 bases and J by 10 bases, with 13 bases in between. In the germline V gene (reference sequence), CDR1 corresponds to LGHDT and CDR2 to YNNKEL. The CDR3 starts with the cysteine, ends with the phenylalanine, and has 15 residues. Only the CDR3 portion is preserved as DNA: 45 bases, with reading frame beginning at the first base.